A single sample gave rise to the 24 T cell receptor beta chains below, sequenced in a study of blood T cell repertoires in COVID-19. The repertoire was sequenced with immunoSEQ multiplex PCR; TCRdb's copy has only in-frame clones and lacks some. The repertoire has 280,000 or so clones, around four fifths of them found once; the top ten carry over 9%. Sequenced sample: peripheral blood. Source of these receptors: a woman between 50 and 59 years old who had recovered from COVID-19.

This chain joins TRBV5-4 and TRBJ1-2; D unclear. Trimming shortened V by 4 bases and J by 0 bases, and 10 bases separated the two germline ends. Germline values: CDR1 SGHNT, CDR2 YYREEE (reference sequence). CDR3 length: 14 amino acids. The CDR3 sequence: CASSPGISNYGYTF. The CDR3 bases are TGTGCCAGCAGCCCCGGGATTTCTAACTATGGCTACACCTTC.

V and J are TRBV19 and TRBJ2-1; possibly TRBD1 for D (5 bases). With 2 bases removed from V and 0 bases from J, the gap between germline ends came to 14 bases. Germline values: CDR1 LNHDA, CDR2 SQIVND (reference sequence). CDR3 length: 17 amino acids. This chain's CDR3 is CASSIPQATSSYNEQFF. CDR3 nucleotide sequence: TGTGCCAGTAGTATACCACAGGCTACCAGCTCCTACAATGAGCAGTTCTTC. Full variable domain (remainder filled in from reference TRBV19 and TRBJ2-1): DGGITQSPKYLFRKEGQNVTLSCEQNLNHDAMYWYRQDPGQGLRLIYYSQIVNDFQKGDIAEGYSVSREKKESFPLTVTSAQKNPTAFYLCASSIPQATSSYNEQFFGPGTRLTVL.

This chain uses TRBV5-5 with TRBJ2-2; 8 nucleotides line up with TRBD1. The CDR3 loop spans 17 amino acids. CDR1 is SGHKS and CDR2 is YYEKEE in the germline V gene (reference sequence). Trimming cost V 2 bases and J 6 bases; bases outside gene matches: 12. Here the CDR3 reads CASSFLTDRGRAGELFF. CDR3 coding DNA: TGTGCCAGCAGCTTCTTGACCGACAGGGGACGGGCCGGGGAGCTGTTTTTT. Combining the CDR3 with reference TRBV5-5 and TRBJ2-2 gives the whole variable domain DAGVTQSPTHLIKTRGQQVTLRCSPISGHKSVSWYQQVLGQGPQFIFQYYEKEERGRGNFPDRFSARQFPNYSSELNVNALLLGDSALYLCASSFLTDRGRAGELFFGEGSRLTVL.

This sequence joins TRBV18 and TRBJ2-3; 9 nucleotides match TRBD1. Germline V CDR1 and CDR2: KGHSH, LQKENI. The CDR3 is 17 residues long. V shed 0 bases and J 0 bases; nucleotides not matched to a gene: 4. The CDR3: CASSPPPQGASTDTQYF. The CDR3 nucleotides read TGTGCCAGCTCACCACCCCCACAGGGGGCGAGCACAGATACGCAGTATTTT. Variable domain in full (rest from reference TRBV18 and TRBJ2-3): NAGVMQNPRHLVRRRGQEARLRCSPMKGHSHVYWYRQLPEEGLKFMVYLQKENIIDESGMPKERFSAEFPKEGPSILRIQQVVRGDSAAYFCASSPPPQGASTDTQYFGPGTRLTVL.

The sample holds one count of this clone. The V gene is TRBV12-3 or TRBV12-4, the J gene TRBJ1-1; tentatively, D is TRBD1 (6 bases). This CDR3 spans 12 amino acids. Trimming removed 7 bases from V and 8 bases from J, with 14 bases in between. CDR3 nucleotides: TGTGCCAGCAAGGGGGTTGGGACAGAAGCTTTCTTT. Translation gives CASKGVGTEAFF.

V and J are TRBV5-1 and TRBJ2-7; possible D gene TRBD2, 5 bases. Germline-derived CDR1 and CDR2 are SGHRS and YFSETQ. The CDR3 extends over 14 amino acids. V lost 4 bases to trimming and J lost 4 bases, with 15 bases between them. CDR3: CASSPTTREYEQYF. CDR3 in DNA: TGCGCCAGCAGCCCAACCACTAGGGAGTACGAGCAGTACTTC. Supplemented by reference TRBV5-1 and TRBJ2-7, the full variable domain reads KAGVTQTPRYLIKTRGQQVTLSCSPISGHRSVSWYQQTPGQGLQFLFEYFSETQRNKGNFPGRFSGRQFSNSRSEMNVSTLELGDSALYLCASSPTTREYEQYFGPGTRLTVT.

This clone was seen ten or more times. V is TRBV30 and J is TRBJ1-5; D perhaps matches TRBD1 (6 bases). CDR1 and CDR2 (germline): GTSNPN, SVGIG (reference sequence). The V end was cut by 2 bases, the J end by 6 bases, with 14 bases between. The CDR3 is 14 amino acids. In DNA, the CDR3 is TGTGCCTGGAGTACCAACAGGGCGCCTCAGCCCCAGCATTTT. Translating gives CAWSTNRAPQPQHF.

The count of this clone is one. The chain recombines TRBV3-1 (or the pseudogene TRBV3-2) with TRBJ1-6; no clear D gene. With 0 bases removed from V and 10 bases from J, the gap between germline ends came to 7 bases. The CDR3 totals 13 residues. Germline V gene data show CDR1 as LGHDT and CDR2 as YNNKEL (reference sequence). CDR3 in DNA: TGTGCCAGCAGCCAAGATAGAGGGTCACCCCTCCACTTT. Translated, it gives CASSQDRGSPLHF.

This clone was counted at least ten times. The chain uses TRBV7-9 and TRBJ2-7; TRBD1 might be the D (6 bases). This CDR3 region has 14 residues. The germline CDR1 and CDR2 sequences are SEHNR and FQNEAQ (reference sequence). Trimming stripped 5 bases from V and 5 bases from J, with 16 bases between. The CDR3 sequence is CASSLPRDTHEQYF. CDR3 DNA sequence: TGTGCCAGCAGCCTTCCCCGGGACACCCACGAGCAGTACTTC.

The V gene is TRBV15, the J gene TRBJ2-1; tentative D call: TRBD1 (9 bases). The CDR3 totals 13 residues. V lost 4 bases to trimming and J lost 14 bases, with 18 bases between them. CDR1 is LNHNV, CDR2 YYDKDF, per germline (reference sequence). The chain's CDR3 is CATSTRGGTGKFF. The CDR3 DNA follows: TGTGCCACCAGCACCCGGGGGGGGACAGGGAAGTTCTTC.

This clone showed up many times. The chain recombines TRBV6-2 or TRBV6-3 with TRBJ1-5; TRBD1 aligns across 7 bases. The germline V gene encodes CDR1 MNHEY and CDR2 SVGEGT. The CDR3 runs to 14 residues. The ends lost 6 bases at V and 3 bases at J; junction bases unmatched: 5. CDR3 protein: CASSLQGTNQPQHF. Here the CDR3 DNA reads TGTGCCAGCAGCTTACAGGGGACCAATCAGCCCCAGCATTTT.

The chain uses TRBV4-3 and TRBJ1-2; no clear D. Germline V gene lookup returns CDR1 LGHNA and CDR2 YSLEER. The V and J ends lost 0 bases and 0 bases respectively, with 11 bases between them. There are 16 residues in the CDR3. CDR3 nucleotides: TGCGCCAGCAGCCAAGATATCGGGTTTTCTAACTATGGCTACACCTTC. It translates to CASSQDIGFSNYGYTF.

This clone was detected many times. The V gene is TRBV27, the J gene TRBJ2-5, with a possible D match to TRBD1 (6 bases). Per the germline V gene, CDR1 is MNHEY and CDR2 is SMNVEV (reference sequence). Trimming cost V 3 bases and J 1 base, with 9 bases left between them. This CDR3 spans 14 amino acids. The CDR3 coding sequence is TGTGCCAGCAGTTTCAGGGACACCCAAGAGACCCAGTACTTC. It translates to CASSFRDTQETQYF.

The rearrangement uses TRBV7-2 and TRBJ1-4; a possible D gene is TRBD1 (6 bases). Germline V gives CDR1 SGHTA, CDR2 FQGNSA. This CDR3 contains 12 residues. Trimming left V 2 bases short and J 10 bases short, with 8 bases between. The CDR3 nucleotides read TGTGCCAGCAGCTTATCGACAGGAAAACTGTTTTTT. The encoded protein is CASSLSTGKLFF.

V is TRBV10-3 and J is TRBJ2-1; 9 nucleotides align to TRBD2. The CDR3 consists of 15 residues. CDR1 and CDR2 (germline): ENHRY, SYGVKD. Trimming took 10 bases from V and 0 from J; bases not matched to a gene: 7. DNA of the CDR3: TGTGCCACCTATGCTAGCGGGGACTCCTACAATGAGCAGTTCTTC. It specifies CATYASGDSYNEQFF.

This chain links TRBV6-5 with TRBJ2-3, with 11 bases matching TRBD2. CDR3 length: 14 amino acids. Germline CDR1 and CDR2: MNHEY and SVGAGI. The trim removed 5 bases at V and 5 bases at J, leaving 3 bases unmatched. In DNA, the CDR3 is TGTGCCAGCAGTCTCGGACTAGCGGGAGATACGCAGTATTTT. This gives the protein CASSLGLAGDTQYF.

This clone was observed once. The chain combines TRBV5-4 with TRBJ2-7; 8 bases line up with TRBD2. Germline-derived CDR1 and CDR2 are SGHNT and YYREEE (reference sequence). The CDR3 spans 16 residues. With 2 bases clipped from V and 7 bases from J, the junction kept 14 bases outside the gene matches. The CDR3 bases are TGTGCCAGCAGCTTCTATATGGGAGCGGGAGCGGGAGAGCAGTACTTC. Translated, it gives CASSFYMGAGAGEQYF.

The gene calls are TRBV4-1 and TRBJ1-1; D uncertain. Germline CDR1 MGHRA, CDR2 YSYEKL. CDR3 length: 14 amino acids. Trimming removed 3 bases at V and 3 bases at J, with 11 bases between. The CDR3 here is CASSQTFRDTEAFF. Here the CDR3 DNA reads TGCGCCAGCAGCCAGACATTTCGCGACACTGAAGCTTTCTTT.

The rearrangement uses TRBV24-1 and TRBJ1-2, with 7 bases lining up with TRBD1. Germline assignment: CDR1 KGHDR and CDR2 SFDVKD. This CDR3 has 13 amino acids. The V segment lost 5 bases and the J segment 8 bases; nucleotides outside the gene matches: 7. CDR3 region: CATSVPGQRGYTF. The CDR3 DNA is TGTGCCACCAGTGTTCCGGGACAGAGGGGCTACACCTTC.

The rearrangement joins TRBV4-2 to TRBJ1-2; no clear D. Germline CDR1 reads LGHNA; CDR2 reads YNFKEQ. V was cut by 1 base and J by 7 bases, with 10 bases left in between. The CDR3 runs 13 residues. The CDR3 DNA reads as TGTGCCAGCAGCCAAGCGGGGAGTAGTGGCTACACCTTC. Amino acids: CASSQAGSSGYTF.

The genes are TRBV9 and TRBJ2-5, with TRBD1 as a possible D gene (5 bases). Between the trimmed V and J ends, which lost 3 bases and 1 base, there was a span of 16 bases. CDR3 size: 16 residues. CDR1 SGDLS and CDR2 YYNGEE come from the germline V gene. The CDR3 reads CASSAQSWGSQETQYF. In DNA, the CDR3 is TGTGCCAGCAGCGCTCAATCATGGGGCTCCCAAGAGACCCAGTACTTC.

The CDR3 here is CAAGVSGPGEQFF. In nucleotides, the CDR3 is TGTGCCGCAGGCGTTAGCGGGCCCGGTGAGCAGTTCTTC. The J gene is TRBJ2-1, the V gene TRBV7-8, with 7 bases identical to TRBD2. The CDR3 extends over 13 amino acids. Trimming took 11 bases from V and 9 from J; bases not matched to a gene: 13. Germline V lookup: CDR1 SGHVS, CDR2 FQNEAQ.

The J gene is TRBJ2-3, the V gene TRBV5-5; D is perhaps TRBD2 (5 bases). V was cut by 4 bases and J by 5 bases, with 8 bases left in between. CDR3 length: 12 residues. CDR1 and CDR2 (germline): SGHKS, YYEKEE (reference sequence). CDR3 nucleotides: TGTGCCAGCAGCACCGCGGGAGATACGCAGTATTTT. Its protein product is CASSTAGDTQYF.

V usage is TRBV27 and J usage is TRBJ1-5; 8 bases map to TRBD1. Germline V gives CDR1 MNHEY, CDR2 SMNVEV (reference sequence). The CDR3 has 14 amino acids. The trim removed 7 bases at V and 6 bases at J, leaving 8 bases unmatched. For the CDR3, the DNA is TGTGCCAGCAACCTCAGGGGGCCGGGTCAGCCCCAGCATTTT. Protein sequence: CASNLRGPGQPQHF.